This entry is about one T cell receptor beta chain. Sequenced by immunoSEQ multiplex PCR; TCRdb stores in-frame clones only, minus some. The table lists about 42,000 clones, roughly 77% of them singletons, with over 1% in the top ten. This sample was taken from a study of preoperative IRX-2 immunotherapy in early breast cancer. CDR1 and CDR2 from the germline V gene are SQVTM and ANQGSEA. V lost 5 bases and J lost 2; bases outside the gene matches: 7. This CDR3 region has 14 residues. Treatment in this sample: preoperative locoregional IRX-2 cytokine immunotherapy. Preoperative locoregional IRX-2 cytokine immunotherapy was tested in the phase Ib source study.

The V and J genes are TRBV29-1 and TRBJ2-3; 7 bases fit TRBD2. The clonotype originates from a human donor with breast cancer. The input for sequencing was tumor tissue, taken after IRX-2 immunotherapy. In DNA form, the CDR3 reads TGCAGCGTTCGACTAGCCCTAAACACAGATACGCAGTATTTT. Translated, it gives CSVRLALNTDTQYF.